The 27 T cell receptor beta chains below were found in one sample sequenced in a study of naive and memory T cell subsets. Two oligonucleotides, mixed equimolar, formed the beta constant-region primer covering TRBC1 and TRBC2. Four rounds of PCR amplified the ligated cDNA using nested alpha and beta constant-region primers plus SP2. Each CDR3 protein gets one entry after TCRdb re-called the UMI-ligation and nested PCR reads with MiXCR. This table has about 140,000 distinct CDR3 sequences, around 21% appearing once. General study points: Especially in CD8 cells, naive repertoires contained a few larger clonotypes, possibly CD45RA-re-expressing memory cells.

Their antigen targets remain unknown. The sample consisted of naive CD8+ T cells from blood. These receptors originate from a human donor in good health.

This clonotype has more than one count but fewer than ten. The CDR3 loop reads CASSLSRVAAPSFHEQFF. CDR3 sequence (DNA): TGTGCCAGCAGCTTATCGAGGGTAGCGGCCCCGAGTTTTCATGAGCAGTTCTTC. The chain joins TRBV7-8 to TRBJ2-1; D is possibly TRBD2 (6 bases). The germline V gene encodes CDR1 SGHVS and CDR2 FQNEAQ. Trimming pared 2 bases from V and 8 bases from J, leaving 25 bases between. The CDR3 spans 18 residues.

This clonotype was observed a handful of times. The chain has TRBV4-3 and TRBJ2-7, with D possibly TRBD2 on 6 matching bases. The CDR3 extends over 15 amino acids. Per the germline V gene, CDR1 is LGHNA and CDR2 is YSLEER. Trimming pared 0 bases from V and 6 bases from J, leaving 15 bases between. Here the CDR3 DNA reads TGCGCCAGCAGCCAAGAAAGGGTGGAGGGTACCGAGCAGTACTTC. It specifies CASSQERVEGTEQYF.

This rearrangement joins TRBV7-9 to TRBJ2-1; D possibly corresponds to TRBD1 (5 bases). Germline V gives CDR1 SEHNR, CDR2 FQNEAQ (reference sequence). V was pared by 5 bases and J by 2 bases, with 13 bases between. There are 15 residues in the CDR3. CDR3 sequence: CASSLDARAYNEQFF. The CDR3, as DNA: TGTGCCAGCAGCCTAGATGCCAGGGCCTACAATGAGCAGTTCTTC.

This rearrangement joins TRBV28 to TRBJ2-1; no firm D call. This CDR3 is 14 amino acids long. CDR1 and CDR2 from the germline V gene are MDHEN and SYDVKM. V lost 6 bases to trimming and J lost 3 bases, with 12 bases between them. The CDR3 here is CASSHRPGYNEQFF. CDR3 DNA: TGTGCCAGCAGCCACCGGCCGGGCTACAATGAGCAGTTCTTC.

The chain links TRBV7-9 to TRBJ2-7; the D gene is possibly TRBD1 (5 bases). V was clipped by 5 bases and J by 3 bases, with 20 bases between them. CDR3 length: 16 residues. Germline-derived CDR1 and CDR2 are SEHNR and FQNEAQ (reference sequence). Here the CDR3 reads CASSPIEDTPIYEQYF. The CDR3 nucleotides read TGTGCCAGCAGCCCTATCGAGGACACCCCAATCTACGAGCAGTACTTC.

This clonotype has a handful of counts. V is TRBV28 and J is TRBJ2-7; TRBD2 is a possible D gene (6 bases). Germline CDR1 is MDHEN and CDR2 is SYDVKM. V was shortened by 4 bases and J by 4 bases, with 11 bases between the two germline ends. The CDR3 is 13 residues long. For the CDR3, the DNA is TGTGCCAGCAGTTGGCGGGACCTTTACGAGCAGTACTTC. Translating it yields CASSWRDLYEQYF.

In its sample, this clonotype was seen a few times. The rearrangement uses TRBV6-6 and TRBJ2-6, with unresolved D. This CDR3 spans 14 amino acids. The germline gives CDR1 MNHNY, CDR2 SVGAGI (reference sequence). V was trimmed by 5 bases and J by 1 base, leaving 6 bases between them. CDR3 sequence (DNA): TGTGCCAGCAGTAGAGGTTCTGGGGCCAACGTCCTGACTTTC. Its translation: CASSRGSGANVLTF.

V gene TRBV7-9 combines with J gene TRBJ2-3; D gene unclear. Germline V gives CDR1 SEHNR, CDR2 FQNEAQ (reference sequence). The V end was cut by 4 bases, the J end by 5 bases, with 13 bases between. The length of the CDR3 is 14 residues. The CDR3 region has the DNA TGTGCCAGCAGCTCGCAGGAGAAGGAAGATACGCAGTATTTT. Translating gives CASSSQEKEDTQYF.

This clonotype has at least ten counts. The chain uses TRBV29-1 and TRBJ2-7, with no clear D. Germline CDR1 SQVTM, CDR2 ANQGSEA. V was pared by 5 bases and J by 1 base, with 15 bases between. The CDR3 totals 14 residues. The CDR3 DNA follows: TGCAGCGTTCCAGCTCAGGACGGATCCTACGAGCAGTACTTC. Amino acids: CSVPAQDGSYEQYF.

The sample holds a few counts of this clonotype. This chain links TRBV13 with TRBJ2-5; 7 bases align to TRBD1. V shed 3 bases and J 2 bases; nucleotides not matched to a gene: 6. The CDR3 is 15 residues long. From germline, CDR1 is PRHDT and CDR2 FYEKMQ (reference sequence). The CDR3 DNA is TGTGCCAGCAGCTTGACCGACAGGGAACAAGAGACCCAGTACTTC. Translating it yields CASSLTDREQETQYF.

In this sample, this clonotype turned up a few times. The V gene is TRBV4-1, the J gene TRBJ2-1, with 8 bases aligning to TRBD1. CDR1 and CDR2 (germline): MGHRA, YSYEKL. This CDR3 region has 14 residues. Trimming removed 4 bases from V and 3 bases from J; junction bases left unmatched: 2. This CDR3 is CASSLTGDYNEQFF. CDR3 in DNA: TGCGCCAGCAGCCTGACAGGGGACTACAATGAGCAGTTCTTC.

The gene calls are TRBV15 and TRBJ2-7, with a weak D call TRBD1 (5 bases). V was cut by 2 bases and J by 3 bases, with 14 bases left in between. The CDR3 contains 15 residues. Germline-derived CDR1 and CDR2 are LNHNV and YYDKDF (reference sequence). The CDR3 sequence: CATSRRLTVDYEQYF. DNA of the CDR3: TGTGCCACCAGCAGAAGATTGACAGTTGACTACGAGCAGTACTTC.

The chain employs TRBV29-1 and TRBJ2-3, with D tentatively TRBD1 or TRBD2 (6 bases each). This CDR3 region has 16 residues. The germline V and J ends were trimmed by 0 bases and 9 bases, with 22 bases remaining between them. Germline CDR1 and CDR2: SQVTM and ANQGSEA. The chain's CDR3 is CSVEDLSGSDGGTQYF. In DNA, the CDR3 is TGCAGCGTTGAAGATCTCTCAGGGAGTGACGGGGGCACGCAGTATTTT.

The rearrangement links TRBV20-1 to TRBJ2-7, with unresolved D. This CDR3 contains 12 residues. V was cut by 5 bases and J by 2 bases, with 10 bases left in between. The V gene's germline CDR1 is DFQATT and CDR2 SNEGSKA (reference sequence). This CDR3 is CSAGPITYEQYF. As DNA, the CDR3 is TGCAGTGCTGGCCCAATAACCTACGAGCAGTACTTC.

V gene TRBV6-1 combines with J gene TRBJ2-7; 7 nucleotides align to TRBD1. Looked up from germline, CDR1 is MNHNS and CDR2 is SASEGT. V shed 10 bases, J shed 3 bases, and the junction held 21 bases outside the gene matches. This CDR3 contains 17 residues. CDR3 bases: TGTGCCAACTCCGGGACAGCCTCATTAGGGTACGTCTACGAGCAGTACTTC. Translation gives CANSGTASLGYVYEQYF.

V is TRBV12-3 or TRBV12-4 and J is TRBJ2-1; D is perhaps TRBD2 (6 bases). The CDR3 length is 15 residues. V dropped 5 bases and J dropped 1 base, with 12 bases sitting between them. The CDR3 coding sequence is TGTGCCAGCAGTACGAGCGGGTTTTCCTACAATGAGCAGTTCTTC. Amino acids: CASSTSGFSYNEQFF.

This clonotype was counted a few times. The genes are TRBV11-2 and TRBJ1-5; the D is unclear. Trimming left V 1 base short and J 2 bases short, with 3 bases between. This CDR3 region has 13 residues. Germline CDR1 SGHAT, CDR2 FQNNGV. In DNA form, the CDR3 reads TGTGCCAGCAGCTTAGTTGGCAATCAGCCCCAGCATTTT. Translation gives CASSLVGNQPQHF. Based on the CDR3 plus reference TRBV11-2 and TRBJ1-5, the full variable domain is EAGVAQSPRYKIIEKRQSVAFWCNPISGHATLYWYQQILGQGPKLLIQFQNNGVVDDSQLPKDRFSAERLKGVDSTLKIQPAKLEDSAVYLCASSLVGNQPQHFGDGTRLSIL.

V gene TRBV29-1 combines with J gene TRBJ2-7, with D perhaps matching TRBD1 (6 bases). This CDR3 has 14 amino acids. The V and J ends lost 6 bases and 2 bases respectively, with 17 bases between them. Germline V gene lookup returns CDR1 SQVTM and CDR2 ANQGSEA. The chain's CDR3 is CSVLFRDKTYEQYF. The CDR3 DNA reads as TGCAGCGTCCTATTCCGGGACAAGACCTACGAGCAGTACTTC.

Only a few counts were recorded for this clonotype. This chain connects TRBV28 to TRBJ2-7; D unclear. V lost 8 bases to trimming and J lost 5 bases, with 4 bases between them. This CDR3 spans 9 amino acids. Germline-derived CDR1 and CDR2 are MDHEN and SYDVKM. CDR3 nucleotide sequence: TGTGCCAGCGGACACGAGCAGTACTTC. The encoded protein is CASGHEQYF.

The gene calls are TRBV29-1 and TRBJ2-7; D remains ambiguous. This CDR3 is built from 12 residues. V was cut by 4 bases and J by 2 bases, with 9 bases left in between. Germline V gene sequence: CDR1 SQVTM, CDR2 ANQGSEA. The CDR3 bases are TGCAGCGTTGCGGACGGCACCTACGAGCAGTACTTC. It encodes CSVADGTYEQYF.

J is TRBJ2-1 and V is TRBV28; D remains unclear. The CDR3 contains 14 residues. Between the trimmed V and J ends, which lost 3 bases and 4 bases, there was a span of 10 bases. The germline V gene has CDR1 MDHEN and CDR2 SYDVKM. DNA for the CDR3: TGTGCCAGCAGTTTTTTGTCGGAGTACAATGAGCAGTTCTTC. Its protein product is CASSFLSEYNEQFF.

This chain joins TRBV7-6 and TRBJ2-1; D is ambiguous. V was clipped by 5 bases and J by 8 bases, with 13 bases between them. This CDR3 region has 13 residues. The germline gives CDR1 SGHVS, CDR2 FNYEAQ. The CDR3 loop reads CASSPILQDEQFF. The CDR3 DNA reads TGTGCCAGCAGCCCCATCCTCCAAGATGAGCAGTTCTTC.

There are a few counts of this clonotype. The chain employs TRBV10-3 and TRBJ2-1; D is possibly TRBD2 (6 bases). Germline-derived CDR1 and CDR2 are ENHRY and SYGVKD. The CDR3 consists of 13 residues. V lost 3 bases and J lost 7, with 10 bases in between. The CDR3 DNA reads TGTGCCATCAGTGACCCGACTAGTAATGAGCAGTTCTTC. Encoded protein: CAISDPTSNEQFF.

This chain uses TRBV6-2 or TRBV6-3 with TRBJ1-1; no definite D call. Germline values: CDR1 MNHEY, CDR2 SVGEGT. V was pared by 8 bases and J by 4 bases, with 11 bases between. CDR3 length: 12 residues. Written as DNA, the CDR3 is TGTGCCAGCCGGGATTTAAGCACTGAAGCTTTCTTT. This encodes CASRDLSTEAFF.

The chain joins TRBV6-5 to TRBJ2-1; 12 bases map to TRBD2. This CDR3 has 16 residues. CDR1 and CDR2 from the germline V gene are MNHEY and SVGAGI. The junction had 6 bases not matched to a gene; V was cut back by 7 bases and J by 2 bases. CDR3 nucleotide sequence: TGTGCCAGCACCCCTAGGACTAGCGGGACCTACAATGAGCAGTTCTTC. Encoded protein: CASTPRTSGTYNEQFF.

This clonotype has just a few counts. The J gene is TRBJ2-1, the V gene TRBV20-1; 12 bases align to TRBD2. Germline-derived CDR1 and CDR2 are DFQATT and SNEGSKA (reference sequence). There are 15 residues in the CDR3. J gave up 7 bases and V 5 bases, and 9 bases lay outside the gene matches. The chain's CDR3 is CSASRLAGDLNEQFF. CDR3 coding DNA: TGCAGTGCTTCCCGACTAGCGGGAGATTTAAATGAGCAGTTCTTC.

At least ten counts were recorded for this clonotype. V usage is TRBV6-5 and J usage is TRBJ1-1, with 10 positions matching TRBD1. Trimming took 4 bases from V and 1 from J; bases not matched to a gene: 6. Germline assignment: CDR1 MNHEY and CDR2 SVGAGI. The CDR3 length is 16 residues. CDR3 coding DNA: TGTGCCAGCAGTTGGACAGGGGGTCCCGGGAACACTGAAGCTTTCTTT. Protein: CASSWTGGPGNTEAFF.